The source of this TCR beta chain is a study of shared clonotypes between healthy human individuals. Study details: Per donor, CD8 memory used one plate, CD8 naive used two, CD4 memory used three and CD4 naive used three.

Findings of the study overall: Sharing across a few donors was seen in approximately 5.2% of naive CD4 clonotypes.

The naive CD8 population came from CD45RO-negative cells selected for CCR7, without terminally differentiated effector memory CD45RA+ cells. The V gene's germline CDR1 is SNHLY and CDR2 FYNNEI. CDR3 length: 16 residues. J lost 11 bases, V lost 6 bases, and 14 bases had no gene match. Each subset's genomic DNA was shared equally among a number of immunoSEQ plates. Repertoires were generated with immunoSEQ multiplex PCR, while TCRdb's copy carries only in-frame clones and drops some. This table has some 600,000 clones, about 96% appearing once. Remarks on this clone: Its antigen is unknown.

The rearrangement joins TRBV2 to TRBJ1-6, with 9 bases aligning to TRBD1. Sequenced material: naive CD8+ T cells sorted from blood. The TCR comes from a woman aged 25 to 45 in good health. CDR3 residues: CASSGGRDRVFTPLHF. CDR3 sequence (DNA): TGTGCCAGCAGCGGCGGCCGGGACAGGGTTTTTACACCCCTCCACTTT.